The following is a T cell receptor beta chain sequence with its context. Antigen unknown. The read finishes 3 residues shy of the CDR3 end, and the germline J gene is used to complete it. Libraries were prepared by immunoSEQ multiplex PCR; TCRdb keeps only in-frame clonotypes and omits some of them. This repertoire includes about 40,000 clones. Looked up from germline, CDR1 is SGHDT and CDR2 is YYEEEE. The length of the CDR3 is 15 residues. The V end was cut by 4 bases, the J end by 4 bases, with 14 bases between. These data belong to a study of T cells in women clearing cervical HPV infection. Study background: Case blood was drawn a median approximately 21 weeks after lesion detection. General study points: Combining TCR richness with V gene abundances gave approximately 0.84 AUC. CIN3+ cases had significantly higher TCR repertoire richness than controls, but evenness did not differ. It is unknown whether associations predate infection; no effector/memory or HPV-specific sorting.

This clonotype originated in a woman between 18 and 70 years old with a cervical HPV16 infection that either progressed to CIN3+ or cleared (not recorded which). The sequenced material came from blood buffy coat. The J gene is TRBJ1-4, the V gene TRBV5-6, with D perhaps matching TRBD1 (6 bases). CDR3 DNA, as far as it was read: TGTGCCAGCAGCCCCCGACAGGTGAATAATGAAAAA. It encodes CASSPRQVNNEK. The entire CDR3 protein reads CASSPRQVNNEKLFF.